The present entry profiles one T cell receptor (beta chain) with its context. These data originate in a study of blood T cell repertoires in COVID-19. The repertoire was sequenced with immunoSEQ multiplex PCR; TCRdb's copy has only in-frame clones and lacks some. The table lists around 300,000 clones, roughly 90% of them singletons. The sequencing input was PBMCs or T cells enriched from blood (not recorded which). This clonotype was obtained from a woman in her 30s who had recovered from COVID-19.

This CDR3 reads CASSREGHSYEQYF. In DNA, the CDR3 is TGTGCCAGCAGCAGGGAGGGCCACTCCTACGAGCAGTACTTC. This rearrangement joins TRBV6-2 or TRBV6-3 to TRBJ2-7; the match to TRBD2 covers 7 bases. This CDR3 comprises 14 residues. In germline, CDR1 is MNHEY, CDR2 SVGEGT. With V trimmed by 6 bases and J by 0 bases, 5 bases remained unmatched.